The present TCR beta chain was sequenced within a study of cytomegalovirus exposure and HLA in healthy donors. The CDR3 consists of 13 residues. V gave up 0 bases and J gave up 5 bases, with 9 bases separating them. From germline, CDR1 is SGHRS and CDR2 YFSETQ. Donors likely had unrecorded immune exposures despite being nominally healthy when sampled. Amplification used 60 Vbeta primers and 13 Jbeta primers. Clones were sequenced by immunoSEQ multiplex PCR, and TCRdb holds only the in-frame ones, with some missing. The sample lists 100,000 to 150,000 clones, over 75% occurring once. General study points: Later analysis indicated greater clonal expansion among HLA-associated TCR beta chains than among equally common other chains. Prior analysis indicated that the majority of TCR beta V segments exhibited productivity approximately 87% or approximately 30% of the time. 164 TCR beta chains were listed as cytomegalovirus-associated.

This clone was detected only a few times. What it binds is unknown. The chain links TRBV5-1 to TRBJ2-7; D may be TRBD2 (6 bases). Sequenced sample: PBMCs. The origin of this receptor is a boy younger than 18 in good health and CMV-seronegative. The CDR3 sequence is CASSLVTGDEQYF. In nucleotides, the CDR3 is TGCGCCAGCAGCTTGGTCACGGGAGACGAGCAGTACTTC. Based on the CDR3 plus reference TRBV5-1 and TRBJ2-7, the full variable domain is KAGVTQTPRYLIKTRGQQVTLSCSPISGHRSVSWYQQTPGQGLQFLFEYFSETQRNKGNFPGRFSGRQFSNSRSEMNVSTLELGDSALYLCASSLVTGDEQYFGPGTRLTVT.